One and the same sample provided the 21 T cell receptor beta chains below, sequenced in a study of identical twins. TCRdb re-derived calls from the 5' RACE reads in MiXCR, one entry per CDR3 protein. The sample has 450,000 to 500,000 distinct CDR3 sequences; approximately 14% are singletons. Another study also made use of these data, one on yellow fever vaccine responses in identical twins.

The source material was CD4+ T cells sorted from blood. These receptors originate from a woman between 18 and 29 years old in good health.

This clonotype was seen only a few times. This chain joins TRBV5-6 and TRBJ2-1; the match to TRBD2 covers 8 bases. J lost 8 bases, V lost 4 bases, and 5 bases had no gene match. CDR3 length: 13 amino acids. Germline V lookup: CDR1 SGHDT, CDR2 YYEEEE. In DNA, the CDR3 is TGTGCCAGCAGCGGGACTAGGGTATATGAGCAGTTCTTC. This codes for CASSGTRVYEQFF.

This clonotype was counted only a few times. This chain joins TRBV20-1 and TRBJ1-4, with TRBD1 as a possible D gene (5 bases). Trimming shortened V by 0 bases and J by 0 bases, and 17 bases separated the two germline ends. This CDR3 comprises 18 residues. Germline V gene sequence: CDR1 DFQATT, CDR2 SNEGSKA (reference sequence). CDR3 DNA: TGCAGTGCTAGAGATCACGGAGGGTCACAGGCAACTAATGAAAAACTGTTTTTT. Its translation: CSARDHGGSQATNEKLFF.

The chain couples TRBV12-3 or TRBV12-4 to TRBJ1-5; 11 bases line up with TRBD1. The CDR3 has 16 amino acids. V was pared by 6 bases and J by 3 bases, with 7 bases of the junction left unmatched. In DNA, the CDR3 is TGTGCCAGCAGACTGGGGGGACAGGGGGACAATCAGCCCCAGCATTTT. This translates into CASRLGGQGDNQPQHF.

The V and J genes are TRBV11-3 and TRBJ2-1; D unclear. The V gene's germline CDR1 is SGHNT and CDR2 YENEEA. The CDR3 consists of 12 residues. Between the trimmed V and J ends, which lost 1 base and 9 bases, there was a span of 7 bases. The CDR3 loop is CASSLGAREQFF. The CDR3 bases are TGTGCCAGCAGCTTAGGTGCGCGTGAGCAGTTCTTC.

This clonotype was found many times. This chain uses TRBV7-2 with TRBJ2-2; D remains unclear. With 4 bases removed from V and 6 bases from J, the gap between germline ends came to 9 bases. This CDR3 is 13 amino acids long. Germline CDR1 and CDR2: SGHTA and FQGNSA. The CDR3 DNA reads as TGTGCCAGCAGCTCCCGAGTGGCCGGGGAGCTGTTTTTT. As protein: CASSSRVAGELFF.

Ten or more counts support this clonotype. This chain connects TRBV12-3 or TRBV12-4 to TRBJ2-1, with D uncertain. Trimming left V 7 bases short and J 1 base short, with 8 bases between. The CDR3 has 13 amino acids. The CDR3, as DNA: TGTGCCAGCAAAGTGAGATCCTACAATGAGCAGTTCTTC. Amino acids: CASKVRSYNEQFF.

In this sample, this clonotype turned up a few times. This chain joins TRBV7-6 and TRBJ1-1, with a tentative D call TRBD1 (5 bases). Germline V gene lookup returns CDR1 SGHVS and CDR2 FNYEAQ. Between the trimmed V and J ends, which lost 3 bases and 2 bases, there was a span of 16 bases. This CDR3 has 16 residues. CDR3 nucleotide sequence: TGTGCCAGCAGCTTGGGTTCACAGGCACTTAACACTGAAGCTTTCTTT. Protein: CASSLGSQALNTEAFF.

The CDR3 coding sequence is TGTGCCAGCTCACGGAACAGGGGAGAAGATACGCAGTATTTT. It specifies CASSRNRGEDTQYF. The genes are TRBV18 and TRBJ2-3, with 7 bases identical to TRBD1. J lost 5 bases, V lost 4 bases, and 6 bases had no gene match. The CDR3 is made up of 14 amino acids. Germline CDR1 KGHSH, CDR2 LQKENI.

V and J are TRBV12-3 or TRBV12-4 and TRBJ1-1, with no clear D. With 3 bases removed from V and 1 base from J, the gap between germline ends came to 9 bases. There are 14 residues in the CDR3. CDR3 amino acids: CASSFFGRNTEAFF. The CDR3 DNA reads as TGTGCCAGCAGTTTTTTCGGGAGGAACACTGAAGCTTTCTTT.

V gene TRBV5-1 combines with J gene TRBJ2-7; D is unresolved. The germline V gene has CDR1 SGHRS and CDR2 YFSETQ. The length of the CDR3 is 16 residues. V was shortened by 3 bases and J by 0 bases, with 16 bases between the two germline ends. The CDR3: CASSSLPVQSSYEQYF. CDR3 in DNA: TGCGCCAGCAGCTCCCTACCGGTCCAGAGCTCCTACGAGCAGTACTTC. Filled out from reference TRBV5-1 and TRBJ2-7, the complete variable domain reads KAGVTQTPRYLIKTRGQQVTLSCSPISGHRSVSWYQQTPGQGLQFLFEYFSETQRNKGNFPGRFSGRQFSNSRSEMNVSTLELGDSALYLCASSSLPVQSSYEQYFGPGTRLTVT.

The table lists this clonotype with a few counts. This chain links TRBV2 with TRBJ2-2; unclear D gene. V dropped 4 bases and J dropped 6 bases, with 12 bases sitting between them. The germline V gene has CDR1 SNHLY and CDR2 FYNNEI. This CDR3 has 14 amino acids. DNA of the CDR3: TGTGCCAGCAGTGCTGTGGCGGTGGCCGGGGAGCTGTTTTTT. Protein product: CASSAVAVAGELFF.

This clonotype was counted only a few times. The chain combines TRBV25-1 with TRBJ1-6, with TRBD1 matching 7 bases. CDR3 length: 15 residues. The V gene's germline CDR1 is MGHDK and CDR2 SYGVNS. V dropped 3 bases and J dropped 10; count of bases not matched to a gene: 9. Written as DNA, the CDR3 is TGTGCCAGCAGTGATCCCCACAGGGGCAGCTCACCCCTCCACTTT. Its protein is CASSDPHRGSSPLHF.

This clonotype was picked up a small number of times. The chain links TRBV5-1 to TRBJ2-1; D perhaps matches TRBD2 (5 bases). The CDR3 is made up of 13 amino acids. Germline V lookup: CDR1 SGHRS, CDR2 YFSETQ. The ends were cut back, 4 bases at V and 9 bases at J, with 14 bases in the middle. The CDR3 sequence is CASSVTDSGEQFF. The DNA of the CDR3 is TGCGCCAGCAGCGTTACGGACTCGGGTGAGCAGTTCTTC.

This clonotype was counted many times. Sequence at one end of the junction differs from germline and may be a read error. V usage is TRBV7-2 and J usage is TRBJ2-1; 12 nucleotides align to TRBD2. CDR3 length equals 15 residues. CDR1 is SGHTA, CDR2 FQGNSA, per germline. The CDR3 nucleotides are TGCGCCAGCAGCTCTAGCGGGGGGGCGTACAATGAGCAGTTCTTC. Residues: CASSSSGGAYNEQFF.

There are a few counts of this clonotype. V and J are TRBV29-1 and TRBJ2-7; a possible D gene is TRBD1 (6 bases). Trimming shortened V by 2 bases and J by 2 bases, and 10 bases separated the two germline ends. The CDR3 contains 13 residues. CDR1 is SQVTM, CDR2 ANQGSEA, per germline. CDR3 in DNA: TGCAGCGTTGAATCCACAGGGACCTACGAGCAGTACTTC. Protein sequence: CSVESTGTYEQYF.

The sample holds a few counts of this clonotype. The genes are TRBV3-1 and TRBJ2-5; D may be TRBD1 (6 bases). V was trimmed by 5 bases and J by 1 base, leaving 17 bases between them. Per germline, CDR1 LGHDT and CDR2 YNNKEL (reference sequence). This CDR3 is 16 amino acids long. The CDR3 DNA sequence: TGTGCCAGCAGCTTCACAGGGTTTGTCTCCCAAGAGACCCAGTACTTC. This translates into CASSFTGFVSQETQYF.

This clonotype came up many times. For the CDR3, the DNA is TGCAGCGCCATAGCCGGGACAGGGGTGAAGGAGACCCAGTACTTC. Translated, it gives CSAIAGTGVKETQYF. The chain recombines TRBV29-1 with TRBJ2-5, with 10 nucleotides matching TRBD1. This CDR3 contains 15 residues. CDR1 is SQVTM, CDR2 ANQGSEA, per germline. V lost 7 bases to trimming and J lost 5 bases; unmatched junction nucleotides: 13.

This clonotype was detected many times. The rearrangement joins TRBV5-1 to TRBJ2-5, with 13 bases matching TRBD2. This CDR3 has 15 residues. In germline, CDR1 is SGHRS, CDR2 YFSETQ. The J segment lost 4 bases and the V segment lost 3 bases, leaving 3 bases of the junction unmatched. CDR3 loop: CASSSGLAGVETQYF. DNA of the CDR3: TGCGCCAGCAGCTCCGGACTAGCGGGGGTAGAGACCCAGTACTTC.

This clonotype was seen a handful of times. The chain is built from TRBV6-5 and TRBJ1-1; no clear D. The CDR3 extends over 15 amino acids. Per germline, CDR1 MNHEY and CDR2 SVGAGI. Deletions cut 7 bases from V and 1 base from J, with 16 bases between. In DNA, the CDR3 is TGTGCCAGCACTTTAAGTGGAATTGGGAACACTGAAGCTTTCTTT. This translates into CASTLSGIGNTEAFF.

The V call is TRBV6-6, the J call TRBJ2-3, with D uncertain. CDR3 length equals 11 residues. Germline V gene data show CDR1 as MNHNY and CDR2 as SVGAGI (reference sequence). CDR3 region: CAVQVTDTQYF. The CDR3 DNA reads as TGTGCAGTCCAGGTCACAGATACGCAGTATTTT.

This clonotype occurred a few times. V usage is TRBV5-1 and J usage is TRBJ1-1; 8 bases line up with TRBD1. Germline assignment: CDR1 SGHRS and CDR2 YFSETQ. The trim removed 2 bases at V and 4 bases at J, leaving 7 bases unmatched. This CDR3 comprises 15 residues. CDR3 protein: CASSFWDRSITEAFF. For the CDR3, the DNA is TGCGCCAGCAGCTTTTGGGACAGGAGTATCACTGAAGCTTTCTTT.